A single sample is the source of the 27 T cell receptor beta chains below, sequenced in a study of blood T cell repertoires in COVID-19. This table comes from immunoSEQ multiplex PCR, and its TCRdb copy is limited to in-frame clones, with some not included. The table has fewer than 90,000 clones, more than 90% seen once. Specimen: peripheral blood. The receptors originated from a human donor with active COVID-19. The donor label of this sample is uncertain.

The rearrangement links TRBV5-1 to TRBJ1-5; D is possibly TRBD1 (6 bases). V was trimmed by 3 bases and J by 5 bases, leaving 15 bases between them. The CDR3 is 15 amino acids. CDR1 is SGHRS and CDR2 is YFSETQ in the germline V gene. The CDR3 region has the DNA TGCGCCAGCAGCTGGGGGGGGCAGCCGCATCAGCCCCAGCATTTT. Translating it yields CASSWGGQPHQPQHF.

The V gene is TRBV5-5, the J gene TRBJ2-7; the D is unclear. The CDR3 runs to 12 residues. Germline V CDR1 and CDR2: SGHKS, YYEKEE (reference sequence). Trimming removed 0 bases from V and 9 bases from J, with 10 bases in between. CDR3 bases: TGTGCCAGCAGCTTGGACAGTGCTGTGCAGTACTTC. This encodes CASSLDSAVQYF.

The CDR3: CASRSQGSYEQYF. Here the CDR3 DNA reads TGTGCCAGCAGATCACAGGGTTCCTACGAGCAGTACTTC. This sequence joins TRBV11-3 and TRBJ2-7; tentatively, D is TRBD1 (6 bases). Trimming shortened V by 6 bases and J by 1 base, and 10 bases separated the two germline ends. Germline assignment: CDR1 SGHNT and CDR2 YENEEA. The CDR3 is 13 residues long.

The V and J genes are TRBV9 and TRBJ2-5, with D tentatively TRBD2 (5 bases). CDR3 length: 14 residues. Germline V gives CDR1 SGDLS, CDR2 YYNGEE. V was shortened by 7 bases and J by 5 bases, with 18 bases between the two germline ends. The DNA of the CDR3 is TGTGCCAGCCCCAACGCGGAGGTGGTGGAGACCCAGTACTTC. This codes for CASPNAEVVETQYF.

This chain connects TRBV27 to TRBJ1-1, with a weak D call TRBD1 (5 bases). V lost 4 bases to trimming and J lost 7 bases, with 13 bases between them. The CDR3 totals 13 residues. Germline loops: CDR1 MNHEY, CDR2 SMNVEV (reference sequence). The CDR3 reads CASSSHSGGEAFF. The CDR3 nucleotides read TGTGCCAGCAGTTCGCACAGCGGGGGTGAAGCTTTCTTT.

The rearrangement joins TRBV5-1 to TRBJ2-5, with D unresolved. The V end was cut by 2 bases, the J end by 2 bases, with 10 bases between. This CDR3 region has 14 residues. Germline CDR1 reads SGHRS; CDR2 reads YFSETQ. CDR3 loop: CASSFGRPQETQYF. DNA for the CDR3: TGCGCCAGCAGCTTCGGCAGGCCTCAAGAGACCCAGTACTTC. Full variable domain (missing parts from reference TRBV5-1 and TRBJ2-5): KAGVTQTPRYLIKTRGQQVTLSCSPISGHRSVSWYQQTPGQGLQFLFEYFSETQRNKGNFPGRFSGRQFSNSRSEMNVSTLELGDSALYLCASSFGRPQETQYFGPGTRLLVL.

The chain combines TRBV10-3 with TRBJ2-2; TRBD1 aligns across 7 bases. In germline, CDR1 is ENHRY, CDR2 SYGVKD. V shed 11 bases, J shed 4 bases, and the junction held 7 bases outside the gene matches. The CDR3 extends over 13 amino acids. As DNA, the CDR3 is TGTGCCTTGGGGACAGTCCTCACCGGGGAGCTGTTTTTT. It specifies CALGTVLTGELFF.

This sequence joins TRBV5-1 and TRBJ2-1; 11 bases match TRBD2. In germline, CDR1 is SGHRS, CDR2 YFSETQ. The CDR3 totals 18 residues. J gave up 3 bases and V 2 bases, and 10 bases lay outside the gene matches. CDR3 in DNA: TGCGCCAGCAGCTTAACGCCGGGACTAGCGGTGAGCTACAATGAGCAGTTCTTC. Amino acid sequence: CASSLTPGLAVSYNEQFF.

This sequence joins TRBV24-1 and TRBJ2-7; TRBD1 is a possible D gene (5 bases). The CDR3 extends over 15 amino acids. Trimming pared 1 base from V and 4 bases from J, leaving 13 bases between. Looked up from germline, CDR1 is KGHDR and CDR2 is SFDVKD. CDR3 in DNA: TGTGCCACCAGTGATTTAACCAGGGCCTATTACGAGCAGTACTTC. Its protein is CATSDLTRAYYEQYF.

This chain connects TRBV4-3 to TRBJ1-6, with 9 positions matching TRBD1. The CDR3 totals 15 residues. CDR1 is LGHNA, CDR2 YSLEER, per germline. V gave up 3 bases and J gave up 9 bases; unmatched junction bases: 6. CDR3 sequence (DNA): TGCGCCAGCAGCCAGTACAGGGGGCAGGGTTCACCCCTCCACTTT. This codes for CASSQYRGQGSPLHF.

The CDR3 nucleotides read TGTGCCATCAGTGACGGACAGGCTTTGTTCAATGAGCAGTTCTTC. This gives the protein CAISDGQALFNEQFF. The J gene is TRBJ2-1, the V gene TRBV10-3; 7 bases are shared with TRBD1. J lost 6 bases, V lost 3 bases, and 8 bases had no gene match. The CDR3 length is 15 residues. CDR1 is ENHRY, CDR2 SYGVKD, per germline.

This sequence joins TRBV3-1 (or the pseudogene TRBV3-2) and TRBJ2-7; TRBD1 agrees at 9 bases. After removal of 3 bases from V and 2 bases from J, the junction contained 8 bases not matched to a gene. This CDR3 region has 16 residues. Germline-derived CDR1 and CDR2 are LGHDT and YNNKEL (reference sequence). In DNA, the CDR3 is TGTGCCAGCAGCCACCAACCGGGACAGGGTCCCTACGAGCAGTACTTC. Translating it yields CASSHQPGQGPYEQYF.

This rearrangement joins TRBV18 to TRBJ2-2; 12 bases map to TRBD2. Germline V gene lookup returns CDR1 KGHSH and CDR2 LQKENI. After removal of 5 bases from V and 5 bases from J, the junction contained 3 bases not matched to a gene. There are 15 residues in the CDR3. CDR3 loop: CASSTGLAGTGELFF. In nucleotides, the CDR3 is TGTGCCAGCTCAACGGGACTAGCGGGTACCGGGGAGCTGTTTTTT.

CDR3 DNA: TGCGCCAGCAGCCAAGAGGGACAGTTGAATAGCAATCAGCCCCAGCATTTT. Amino acid sequence: CASSQEGQLNSNQPQHF. V is TRBV4-1 and J is TRBJ1-5; 7 positions match TRBD1. The CDR3 runs to 17 residues. V shed 0 bases and J 0 bases; nucleotides not matched to a gene: 5. The V gene's germline CDR1 is MGHRA and CDR2 YSYEKL.

The rearrangement uses TRBV25-1 and TRBJ2-3; 7 nucleotides match TRBD2. The CDR3 contains 12 residues. The germline V gene encodes CDR1 MGHDK and CDR2 SYGVNS. CDR3 residues: CAKGTTTDTQYF. The DNA of the CDR3 is TGTGCGAAGGGGACTACCACAGATACGCAGTATTTT. Full variable domain (missing parts from reference TRBV25-1 and TRBJ2-3): EADIYQTPRYLVIGTGKKITLECSQTMGHDKMYWYQQDPGMELHLIHYSYGVNSTEKGDLSSESTVSRIRTEHFPLTLESARPSHTSQYLCAKGTTTDTQYFGPGTRLTVL.

V usage is TRBV12-2 and J usage is TRBJ2-3; TRBD2, as called in the table, went unchecked against the DNA. TRBV12-2 has pseudogene status. The CDR3 runs to 16 residues. CDR3 in DNA: TGTGCAAGTCGCTTAGCCGCCGGGACTAGCACAGATACGCAGTATTTT. Translated, it gives CASRLAAGTSTDTQYF.

In DNA, the CDR3 is TGTGCCAGCCAGGAGACAGCCTATGGCTACACCTTC. Residues: CASQETAYGYTF. This chain uses TRBV2 with TRBJ1-2; weak D call: TRBD1 (5 bases). V gave up 8 bases and J gave up 4 bases, with 11 bases separating them. Germline V gene lookup returns CDR1 SNHLY and CDR2 FYNNEI. The CDR3 spans 12 residues.

V is TRBV7-6 and J is TRBJ2-7; D not certain. Looked up from germline, CDR1 is SGHVS and CDR2 is FNYEAQ. The ends were cut back, 1 base at V and 2 bases at J, with 12 bases in the middle. The CDR3 consists of 15 residues. CDR3 sequence (DNA): TGTGCCAGCAGCTTAGGCGTGACACAACCCTACGAGCAGTACTTC. This encodes CASSLGVTQPYEQYF.

This clone was counted once. The V gene is TRBV11-3, the J gene TRBJ2-2; TRBD2 agrees at 14 bases. CDR1 is SGHNT, CDR2 YENEEA, per germline. This CDR3 spans 15 amino acids. V was pared by 7 bases and J by 5 bases, with 3 bases of the junction left unmatched. In DNA form, the CDR3 reads TGTGCCAGCACCCGACTAGCGGGGGGGACCGGGGAGCTGTTTTTT. This sequence encodes CASTRLAGGTGELFF.

This chain connects TRBV4-3 to TRBJ1-1; TRBD1 matches at 7 bases. CDR3 length: 16 residues. The V segment lost 1 base and the J segment 4 bases; nucleotides outside the gene matches: 9. The germline V gene has CDR1 LGHNA and CDR2 YSLEER. CDR3 bases: TGCGCCAGCAGCCAAGCAATCAAGGGGGCGCGCACTGAAGCTTTCTTT. This codes for CASSQAIKGARTEAFF.

The V and J genes are TRBV9 and TRBJ2-7; TRBD1 matches at 11 bases. Germline CDR1 is SGDLS and CDR2 is YYNGEE. V shed 0 bases and J 5 bases; nucleotides not matched to a gene: 7. The CDR3 totals 16 residues. In DNA, the CDR3 is TGTGCCAGCAGCGTAGCTGGGACAGGGGGTTTGAACGAGCAGTACTTC. It is translated as CASSVAGTGGLNEQYF.

The rearrangement links TRBV5-5 to TRBJ2-1; D is possibly TRBD2 (6 bases). From germline, CDR1 is SGHKS and CDR2 YYEKEE (reference sequence). Trimming took 0 bases from V and 8 from J, leaving 15 bases between them. There are 15 residues in the CDR3. The CDR3 DNA sequence: TGTGCCAGCAGCTTGGACGCGGGATCTGGCGATGAGCAGTTCTTC. Amino acid sequence: CASSLDAGSGDEQFF.

This clone has just one count. The J gene is TRBJ1-1, the V gene TRBV5-1; tentatively, D is TRBD1 (5 bases). V lost 4 bases and J lost 0, with 13 bases in between. The CDR3 contains 15 residues. Germline V gene lookup returns CDR1 SGHRS and CDR2 YFSETQ. The DNA for the CDR3 is TGCGCCAGCAGCGATCGATCAGGGCTGAACACTGAAGCTTTCTTT. Translated, it gives CASSDRSGLNTEAFF. The full variable domain, its missing parts supplied by reference TRBV5-1 and TRBJ1-1, is KAGVTQTPRYLIKTRGQQVTLSCSPISGHRSVSWYQQTPGQGLQFLFEYFSETQRNKGNFPGRFSGRQFSNSRSEMNVSTLELGDSALYLCASSDRSGLNTEAFFGQGTRLTVV.

In nucleotides, the CDR3 is TGTGCCAGCAGCTTAGTGCCAGGGTGGTACGAGCAGTACTTC. Translation: CASSLVPGWYEQYF. This chain joins TRBV11-2 and TRBJ2-7; D might be TRBD1 (5 bases). The CDR3 length is 14 residues. Germline V gene lookup returns CDR1 SGHAT and CDR2 FQNNGV. The V end lost 1 base, the J end lost 4 bases, and 11 bases lay between the germline ends.

J is TRBJ1-2 and V is TRBV3-1 (or the pseudogene TRBV3-2), with D tentatively TRBD1 (5 bases). Trimming pared 4 bases from V and 6 bases from J, leaving 12 bases between. This CDR3 has 13 residues. Germline lookup yields CDR1 LGHDT and CDR2 YNNKEL (reference sequence). The CDR3 nucleotides read TGTGCCAGCAGCCCCTCAGGGAAGGATGGCTACACCTTC. Residues: CASSPSGKDGYTF.

V and J are TRBV7-2 and TRBJ2-1, with a possible D match to TRBD2 (5 bases). The CDR3 is 14 residues long. With 5 bases removed from V and 6 bases from J, the gap between germline ends came to 14 bases. The germline V gene encodes CDR1 SGHTA and CDR2 FQGNSA. CDR3 sequence (DNA): TGTGCCAGCAGCAGCCCGGGATCTGGCAATGAGCAGTTCTTC. Its translation is CASSSPGSGNEQFF.

The V call is TRBV5-6, the J call TRBJ1-1, with 11 bases matching TRBD1. The CDR3 length is 16 residues. V trimming: 1 base; J trimming: 1 base; junction bases outside the gene matches: 3. Germline V lookup: CDR1 SGHDT, CDR2 YYEEEE. CDR3 sequence (DNA): TGTGCCAGCAGCTTGAGGACAGGGGGCGAGAACACTGAAGCTTTCTTT. This gives the protein CASSLRTGGENTEAFF.